The next 30 T cell receptor beta chains were all read from a single sample in a study of T cell changes during pregnancy in multiple sclerosis. Assay: immunoSEQ multiplex PCR; the TCRdb copy retains only in-frame clones and omits some. The sample shows fewer than 110,000 clones, about 91% of them seen only once. Material: peripheral blood, obtained in the second trimester of pregnancy. The receptors shown here come from a female donor with multiple sclerosis, enrolled in a pregnancy study.

The chain is built from TRBV2 and TRBJ2-7; 9 bases map to TRBD1. The CDR3 sequence is 15 residues long. V dropped 7 bases and J dropped 7; count of bases not matched to a gene: 14. Germline loops: CDR1 SNHLY, CDR2 FYNNEI. The CDR3 sequence is CASIGTGGALGEQYF. CDR3 bases: TGTGCCAGCATTGGAACAGGGGGCGCCTTGGGGGAGCAGTACTTC.

The rearrangement links TRBV4-3 to TRBJ1-4; D ambiguous. V gave up 3 bases and J gave up 8 bases, with 19 bases separating them. From germline, CDR1 is LGHNA and CDR2 YSLEER. This CDR3 has 16 amino acids. The chain's CDR3 is CASSQDTTGGGEKLFF. CDR3 DNA: TGCGCCAGCAGCCAGGATACGACCGGAGGCGGCGAAAAACTGTTTTTT.

This sequence joins TRBV11-2 and TRBJ2-1; 15 bases map to TRBD2. CDR3 length equals 15 residues. Unmatched junction bases numbered 12, after V lost 5 bases and J lost 16 bases. The germline V gene encodes CDR1 SGHAT and CDR2 FQNNGV. The CDR3: CASSMGLAGGTSLFF. The CDR3 coding sequence is TGTGCCAGCAGCATGGGACTAGCGGGAGGCACGAGCCTATTCTTC.

J is TRBJ2-1 and V is TRBV5-5; 9 positions match TRBD2. The germline CDR1 and CDR2 sequences are SGHKS and YYEKEE (reference sequence). Losses at the gene ends were 0 bases for V and 7 bases for J; bases not matched to a gene: 14. The CDR3 spans 18 residues. The CDR3 is CASSLEGLSGLAGNEQFF. The CDR3 DNA reads TGTGCCAGCAGCTTGGAGGGACTGTCGGGACTAGCAGGGAATGAGCAGTTCTTC.

The chain carries TRBV7-6 and TRBJ2-2; D is unresolved. CDR1 is SGHVS and CDR2 is FNYEAQ in the germline V gene. Trimming cost V 5 bases and J 0 bases, with 13 bases left between them. The CDR3 totals 16 residues. CDR3 sequence reads: CASSPRHTANTGELFF. The CDR3 nucleotides read TGTGCCAGCAGCCCCAGACATACCGCGAACACCGGGGAGCTGTTTTTT.

V and J are TRBV28 and TRBJ2-7; TRBD2 aligns across 9 bases. CDR3 length equals 18 residues. Unmatched junction bases numbered 20, after V lost 6 bases and J lost 5 bases. Germline values: CDR1 MDHEN, CDR2 SYDVKM. CDR3 sequence reads: CASSYGGVAGARGHEQYF. The DNA for the CDR3 is TGTGCCAGCAGCTACGGGGGGGTAGCGGGAGCCCGGGGCCACGAGCAGTACTTC.

The chain carries TRBV9 and TRBJ2-1, with D maybe TRBD2 (6 bases). Germline V gives CDR1 SGDLS, CDR2 YYNGEE. V lost 6 bases, J lost 14 bases, and 15 bases lay in between. The CDR3 is 11 amino acids. DNA of the CDR3: TGTGCCAGCACCCTAGACGGGAGTGAGTTCTTC. This sequence encodes CASTLDGSEFF.

The V gene is TRBV30, the J gene TRBJ2-3; 9 bases match TRBD2. CDR1 GTSNPN and CDR2 SVGIG come from the germline V gene (reference sequence). The CDR3 spans 15 residues. V dropped 0 bases and J dropped 5; count of bases not matched to a gene: 6. CDR3 residues: CAWSVGSGSGDTQYF. The CDR3 DNA reads TGTGCCTGGAGTGTTGGTAGCGGGAGTGGAGATACGCAGTATTTT.

The chain couples TRBV28 to TRBJ2-7; D unclear. Germline V gene data show CDR1 as MDHEN and CDR2 as SYDVKM. V lost 7 bases and J 6 bases, leaving 13 bases between the germline ends. The CDR3 contains 12 residues. CDR3 nucleotides: TGTGCCAGCACCGCCGCTAGTCGCGAGCAGTACTTC. Translation gives CASTAASREQYF.

This rearrangement joins TRBV29-1 to TRBJ1-2; D might be TRBD1 (6 bases). Germline V gene sequence: CDR1 SQVTM, CDR2 ANQGSEA. This CDR3 region has 13 residues. Trimming took 6 bases from V and 8 from J, leaving 19 bases between them. CDR3 coding DNA: TGCAGCGTCCGGCGGGAGGGGGTATACGGCTACACCTTC. Translation: CSVRREGVYGYTF.

V is TRBV7-6 and J is TRBJ2-1; no reliable D call. Germline loops: CDR1 SGHVS, CDR2 FNYEAQ. The CDR3 sequence is 16 residues long. Trimming cost V 4 bases and J 10 bases, with 23 bases left between them. The CDR3 DNA follows: TGTGCCAGCAGCTCCGCCGACTCCTCTCCGGCACGCGAGCAGTTCTTC. Its protein product is CASSSADSSPAREQFF.

CDR3 sequence: CSVLLAGVDETQYF. The CDR3 nucleotides are TGCAGCGTTCTACTAGCGGGAGTCGACGAGACCCAGTACTTC. The chain is built from TRBV29-1 and TRBJ2-5, with 11 bases identical to TRBD2. The CDR3 contains 14 residues. In germline, CDR1 is SQVTM, CDR2 ANQGSEA. Losses at the gene ends were 5 bases for V and 5 bases for J; bases not matched to a gene: 7.

This clone has just one count. The J gene is TRBJ2-7, the V gene TRBV2; 8 bases line up with TRBD1. The CDR3 has 17 residues. Trimming at V came to 1 base and at J to 2 bases, leaving 10 bases not matched to a gene. Germline CDR1 SNHLY, CDR2 FYNNEI. The DNA of the CDR3 is TGTGCCAGCAGTGAAGAGATGGGACAGGTTTTCCCCTACGAGCAGTACTTC. Residues: CASSEEMGQVFPYEQYF.

The gene calls are TRBV19 and TRBJ1-1; 9 bases are a match to TRBD1. Per germline, CDR1 LNHDA and CDR2 SQIVND (reference sequence). This CDR3 contains 16 residues. The junction had 9 bases not matched to a gene; V was cut back by 7 bases and J by 0 bases. The CDR3: CASIHPGQGLNTEAFF. The CDR3 DNA sequence: TGTGCCAGTATCCATCCGGGACAGGGCCTGAACACTGAAGCTTTCTTT.

In this sample, this clone turned up once. The chain recombines TRBV28 with TRBJ2-2; the match to TRBD2 covers 12 bases. In germline, CDR1 is MDHEN, CDR2 SYDVKM. The length of the CDR3 is 17 residues. V lost 6 bases, J lost 0 bases, and 5 bases stayed unmatched. CDR3 nucleotides: TGTGCCAGCAGAGCGCTAGCGGGAGGGCCGAACACCGGGGAGCTGTTTTTT. Its protein is CASRALAGGPNTGELFF.

This sequence joins TRBV19 and TRBJ2-1; perhaps TRBD2 as D (6 bases). The germline V gene encodes CDR1 LNHDA and CDR2 SQIVND (reference sequence). This CDR3 has 15 residues. V was clipped by 5 bases and J by 2 bases, with 13 bases between them. DNA for the CDR3: TGTGCCAGTAGTTGGGATAGCGGAACCTACAATGAGCAGTTCTTC. Its protein is CASSWDSGTYNEQFF.

This chain connects TRBV7-2 to TRBJ1-3, with D unclear. V gave up 5 bases and J gave up 6 bases, with 11 bases separating them. The CDR3 length is 13 residues. From germline, CDR1 is SGHTA and CDR2 FQGNSA. The CDR3 region has the DNA TGTGCCAGCAGCCCAAGGACTGCAAACACCATATATTTT. As protein: CASSPRTANTIYF.

V and J are TRBV13 and TRBJ1-2, with 11 bases lining up with TRBD1. The ends lost 6 bases at V and 3 bases at J; junction bases unmatched: 3. There are 14 residues in the CDR3. Germline CDR1 is PRHDT and CDR2 is FYEKMQ (reference sequence). CDR3 residues: CASRRTGGDYGYTF. The CDR3, as DNA: TGTGCCAGCAGAAGGACAGGGGGCGACTATGGCTACACCTTC.

The chain combines TRBV7-9 with TRBJ2-7, with 14 positions matching TRBD2. The germline V gene encodes CDR1 SEHNR and CDR2 FQNEAQ (reference sequence). CDR3 length: 16 amino acids. The trim removed 6 bases at V and 1 base at J, leaving 5 bases unmatched. The CDR3 region is CASSSTSGRASYEQYF. DNA for the CDR3: TGTGCCAGCAGTTCGACTAGCGGGAGGGCTTCCTACGAGCAGTACTTC.

The J gene is TRBJ2-5, the V gene TRBV9; D gene uncertain. The CDR3 has 13 residues. Germline V gives CDR1 SGDLS, CDR2 YYNGEE. Trimming stripped 0 bases from V and 5 bases from J, with 8 bases between. CDR3 DNA: TGTGCCAGCAGCGTAGGCGGTTTGGAGACCCAGTACTTC. The encoded protein is CASSVGGLETQYF. The full variable domain, its missing parts supplied by reference TRBV9 and TRBJ2-5, is DSGVTQTPKHLITATGQRVTLRCSPRSGDLSVYWYQQSLDQGLQFLIQYYNGEERAKGNILERFSAQQFPDLHSELNLSSLELGDSALYFCASSVGGLETQYFGPGTRLLVL.

CDR3 residues: CASSFRGNEQFF. The CDR3, as DNA: TGTGCCAGCAGTTTCCGGGGGAATGAGCAGTTCTTC. The chain carries TRBV28 and TRBJ2-1; D might be TRBD2 (6 bases). The CDR3 has 12 amino acids. The V gene lost 3 bases and the J gene lost 7 bases, with 7 bases spanning the gap. Germline loops: CDR1 MDHEN, CDR2 SYDVKM.

CDR3 in DNA: TGTGCCAGCAGCTCACAGGCGAACACCGGGGAGCTGTTTTTT. Residues: CASSSQANTGELFF. V usage is TRBV7-2 and J usage is TRBJ2-2; TRBD1 is a possible D gene (5 bases). CDR3 length: 14 amino acids. V lost 4 bases and J lost 0, with 6 bases in between. The germline gives CDR1 SGHTA, CDR2 FQGNSA.

V is TRBV7-2 and J is TRBJ2-2; 7 nucleotides align to TRBD2. V lost 3 bases, J lost 0 bases, and 1 base stayed unmatched. There are 15 residues in the CDR3. CDR1 and CDR2 (germline): SGHTA, FQGNSA. This CDR3 reads CASSFSGSNTGELFF. The CDR3 DNA is TGTGCCAGCAGCTTTAGCGGGTCGAACACCGGGGAGCTGTTTTTT.

The V gene is TRBV29-1, the J gene TRBJ2-3; 7 nucleotides line up with TRBD2. Trimming cost V 7 bases and J 0 bases; bases outside gene matches: 10. The CDR3 is made up of 15 amino acids. Germline loops: CDR1 SQVTM, CDR2 ANQGSEA. The CDR3 DNA follows: TGCAGCGCTAGCGGTCTAGCGTGGAGCACAGATACGCAGTATTTT. Encoded protein: CSASGLAWSTDTQYF.

The rearrangement uses TRBV6-1 and TRBJ2-7; weak D call: TRBD2 (6 bases). CDR1 is MNHNS, CDR2 SASEGT, per germline. Trimming pared 3 bases from V and 4 bases from J, leaving 19 bases between. The CDR3 covers 16 residues. The CDR3 loop reads CASSDVRDSSLYEQYF. The CDR3 region has the DNA TGTGCCAGCAGTGATGTTCGGGACTCCAGCTTATACGAGCAGTACTTC.

A single count supports this clone. The chain carries TRBV6-6 and TRBJ1-6; TRBD1 aligns across 8 bases. Trimming removed 5 bases from V and 7 bases from J; junction bases left unmatched: 10. Germline CDR1 is MNHNY and CDR2 is SVGAGI (reference sequence). The CDR3 length is 16 residues. The CDR3 is CASSPVTGGSNSPLHF. Here the CDR3 DNA reads TGTGCCAGCAGTCCCGTCACAGGGGGGAGCAATTCACCCCTCCACTTT.

V and J are TRBV28 and TRBJ2-7; D is possibly TRBD2 (6 bases). V gave up 4 bases and J gave up 2 bases, with 18 bases separating them. Germline CDR1 and CDR2: MDHEN and SYDVKM. This CDR3 comprises 16 residues. The CDR3 is CASSSPGDWRAYEQYF. The CDR3 nucleotides read TGTGCCAGCAGTTCCCCCGGGGACTGGAGGGCCTACGAGCAGTACTTC.

This CDR3 is CASSFWGGSWEQFF. DNA of the CDR3: TGTGCCAGCAGTTTTTGGGGAGGATCGTGGGAGCAGTTCTTC. J is TRBJ2-1 and V is TRBV28, with a possible D match to TRBD2 (6 bases). Germline V gives CDR1 MDHEN, CDR2 SYDVKM. The CDR3 has 14 amino acids. Trimming took off 3 bases at V and 10 bases at J, with 16 bases between the two ends.

This chain uses TRBV7-9 with TRBJ2-7; TRBD2 matches at 13 bases. The junction had 15 bases not matched to a gene; V was cut back by 5 bases and J by 2 bases. CDR1 is SEHNR, CDR2 FQNEAQ, per germline (reference sequence). This CDR3 contains 19 residues. CDR3 DNA: TGTGCCAGCAGCCGCCCCACCGGACTAGCGGGAGTGAGTCCCTACGAGCAGTACTTC. This sequence encodes CASSRPTGLAGVSPYEQYF.

The gene calls are TRBV27 and TRBJ2-1; 8 bases match TRBD2. After removal of 5 bases from V and 6 bases from J, the junction contained 9 bases not matched to a gene. The CDR3 spans 15 residues. The germline V gene encodes CDR1 MNHEY and CDR2 SMNVEV (reference sequence). The CDR3 loop is CASSPLAVQGNEQFF. CDR3 bases: TGTGCCAGCAGTCCACTAGCGGTTCAGGGCAATGAGCAGTTCTTC.